The 5 T cell receptor beta chains below all came from one sample that was sequenced in a study of T cells after yellow fever vaccination. TCRdb ran MiXCR on the 5' RACE reads and lists one entry per CDR3 protein. The data contain 300,000 to 350,000 distinct CDR3 sequences, 3.5% to 4.5% of them singletons. Sequencing was performed on PBMCs, taken 15 days after the yellow fever booster vaccination. The receptor set was obtained from a man younger than 35 who received the YFV17D yellow fever vaccine.

This clonotype was picked up many times. The chain employs TRBV9 and TRBJ2-3; 7 bases align to TRBD2. Per germline, CDR1 SGDLS and CDR2 YYNGEE. This CDR3 has 16 amino acids. The J segment lost 2 bases and the V segment lost 3 bases, leaving 9 bases of the junction unmatched. CDR3 protein: CASSDGASGYTDTQYF. CDR3 DNA: TGTGCCAGCAGCGATGGGGCTAGCGGATACACAGATACGCAGTATTTT.

This clonotype has at least ten counts. The chain employs TRBV20-1 and TRBJ2-3, with D hard to call. This CDR3 spans 15 amino acids. V was shortened by 6 bases and J by 3 bases, with 19 bases between the two germline ends. The germline V gene has CDR1 DFQATT and CDR2 SNEGSKA (reference sequence). The CDR3 region is CSAPSIRPNTDTQYF. CDR3 DNA: TGCAGTGCCCCATCAATAAGGCCCAATACAGATACGCAGTATTTT.

V usage is TRBV11-1 and J usage is TRBJ2-5; D uncertain. Per the germline V gene, CDR1 is SGHAT and CDR2 is FQDESV (reference sequence). The CDR3 loop spans 13 amino acids. The germline V and J ends were trimmed by 3 bases and 1 base, with 6 bases remaining between them. CDR3 in amino acids: CASSFGAQETQYF. CDR3 bases: TGTGCCAGCAGCTTCGGCGCCCAAGAGACCCAGTACTTC.

The chain joins TRBV12-3 or TRBV12-4 to TRBJ2-2; 8 nucleotides agree with TRBD2. CDR3 length: 19 amino acids. Trimming removed 2 bases from V and 5 bases from J; junction bases left unmatched: 16. CDR3 in amino acids: CASSLRLLRGAPGTGELFF. As DNA, the CDR3 is TGTGCCAGCAGTTTAAGATTGTTGCGGGGGGCCCCTGGGACCGGGGAGCTGTTTTTT.

This clonotype was seen at least ten times. The chain carries TRBV7-9 and TRBJ1-2; D is uncertain. CDR3 length equals 12 residues. Trimming took off 2 bases at V and 8 bases at J, with 9 bases between the two ends. Germline V gene data show CDR1 as SEHNR and CDR2 as FQNEAQ (reference sequence). The CDR3, as DNA: TGTGCCAGCAGCTTACCGGGTTACGGCTACACCTTC. Protein: CASSLPGYGYTF.